This T cell receptor beta chain is drawn from a study of CD8 T cells in ankylosing spondylitis (dated by TCRdb to the late 2010s). A note on the overall study: T cell receptor beta repertoires were profiled in healthy donors and ankylosing spondylitis patients so that disease-linked TCR variants could be found. The whole study cohort included 108 healthy donors and about two dozen ankylosing spondylitis patients. Samples of peripheral blood were taken, and for ankylosing spondylitis patients, synovial fluid was collected as well. Broader findings and caveats from the paper: Significant enrichment of the disease-linked clones was reported in matched synovial fluid samples from ankylosing spondylitis patients. In peripheral blood, the disease-linked clones were found at relatively low frequencies and had a CD8+ phenotype. Some motif variants had previously been reported in the synovial fluid and blood of reactive arthritis patients, which suggests shared mechanisms of disease initiation. Blood from ankylosing spondylitis patients appeared to be characterized by a TCR beta motif made up of about 8 highly homologous amino acid variants.

The germline V gene yields SGHVS for CDR1 and FNYEAQ for CDR2. The CDR3, cysteine through phenylalanine, is 13 amino acids long. Solely the CDR3 DNA is kept, with 39 bases framed from the first base. Trimming takes 6 bases from V and 4 bases from J, and the germline ends sit 12 bases apart. For sequencing, an Illumina HiSeq 2500 was employed. Quantitative 5'-RACE with molecular barcodes was used to prepare TCR beta libraries. The original pipeline was this. To identify disease-linked TCR variants, a new computational method was used, one built on a probabilistic model of VDJ rearrangement. TCRdb took the public reads, trimmed them with fastp at Q25, ran MiXCR for clone calling and kept in-frame beta chains. Rows with a matching CDR3 protein are joined into one entry that keeps the most common DNA and genes. It is TCRdb's table, rather than the study itself, that gives the V and J calls and clone size. The sample table records some 85,000 distinct CDR3 sequences; around 8.5% of these occur just once. Over 25% of the sample comes from the top ten.

Many counts were recorded for this clonotype. Its antigen target is currently unknown. It has no much larger one-base neighbor in the sample; base qualities were not kept. This TCR derives from a male donor with ankylosing spondylitis. Recombination linked TRBV7-6 to TRBJ2-5; TRBD1 is perhaps the D gene, given 8 matching bases. Input material: blood, either unsorted or a sorted T cell fraction (not recorded which). The DNA sequence is TGTGCCAGCAGGAACAGGGGGGGAGAGACCCAGTACTTC. Its amino acids are CASRNRGGETQYF. Reference TRBV7-6 and TRBJ2-5 proteins supply the regions before and after the CDR3; the full variable domain is: GAGVSQSPRYKVTKRGQDVALRCDPISGHVSLYWYRQALGQGPEFLTYFNYEAQQDKSGLPNDRFSAERPEGSISTLTIQRTEQRDSAMYRCASRNRGGETQYFGPGTRLLVL.